This T cell receptor (beta chain) was documented in a study of CD8 T cells in Susac syndrome. Germline V lookup: CDR1 MGHRA, CDR2 YSYEKL. Deletions cut 2 bases from V and 3 bases from J, with 11 bases between. This CDR3 spans 15 amino acids. The authors sequenced TCR beta from blood CD8+ and CD4+ T cells. Overall study findings and caveats: As acknowledged by the study, its TCR sequencing and HLA analysis included a relatively small number of individuals.

In regard to this clonotype: Its specificity is not known.

Reverse transcription of about 0.45 to 1 ug RNA was performed with random hexamers. It was immunoSEQ multiplex PCR that amplified TCR beta CDR3 across 54 Vbeta and 13 Jbeta. MiXCR, applied by TCRdb to the immunoSEQ multiplex PCR reads, yields one record per CDR3 protein. The sample has about 290,000 distinct CDR3 sequences; about 89% are singletons. The origin of this receptor is a human donor with multiple sclerosis. J is TRBJ2-1 and V is TRBV4-1, with D perhaps TRBD1 (5 bases). Sequencing input: CD8+ T cells from PBMCs. CDR3 region: CASSQPTTDYNEQFF. The CDR3 nucleotides read TGCGCCAGCAGCCAACCCACGACAGACTACAATGAGCAGTTCTTC.